This T cell receptor (beta chain) was captured by sequencing in a study of CD8 T cells in Susac syndrome. Study information: Within the sequenced group of Susac syndrome patients, five or six showed active disease and roughly eight were in remission. General study findings and limits: A handful of Susac-specific public clones appeared in CD8+ TEMRA repertoires, and around 16 in total CD8+ repertoires.

This clonotype was seen only once. Its antigen is undetermined. Reverse transcription of about 0.45 to 1 ug RNA was carried out with random hexamers. TCRdb reprocessed the immunoSEQ multiplex PCR reads via MiXCR and lists one record per CDR3 protein. Among some 26,000 distinct CDR3 sequences listed, around 93% were seen once. V was pared by 6 bases and J by 7 bases, with 19 bases between. The CDR3 has 15 amino acids. CDR1 is SGHTA, CDR2 FQGNSA, per germline. High-throughput TCR beta sequencing covered peripheral CD8+ and CD4+ T cells. V and J are TRBV7-2 and TRBJ2-1, with no clear D. The source is a human donor with Susac syndrome. Sequencing input: CD8+ T cells from PBMCs. In DNA, the CDR3 is TGTGCCAGCAGACCACCACAGCACAGATCTAATGAGCAGTTCTTC. It encodes CASRPPQHRSNEQFF.